This entry features one T cell receptor (beta chain) sequence. Recent vaccinations or acute infections were absent in the healthy HIV-negative adult donors. This record belongs to a study of shared clonotypes between healthy human individuals. TCRdb's table, derived via immunoSEQ multiplex PCR, lists solely in-frame clones and lacks some. The table lists more than 1 million clones, approximately 80% of them singletons. J lost 2 bases, V lost 0 bases, and 4 bases had no gene match. Germline-derived CDR1 and CDR2 are SGHRS and YFSETQ. CDR3 length: 15 amino acids. The sample was memory CD4+ T cells from PBMCs. Subset here: CD45RA-negative fraction. The TCR comes from a man aged 18 to 30 in good health. Some clones in this sample may be carry-over from other donors' samples. J is TRBJ2-7 and V is TRBV5-1, with 8 bases matching TRBD1. DNA of the CDR3: TGCGCCAGCAGCTTGGAGACAGGGGCCACCTACGAGCAGTACTTC. Translated, it gives CASSLETGATYEQYF.